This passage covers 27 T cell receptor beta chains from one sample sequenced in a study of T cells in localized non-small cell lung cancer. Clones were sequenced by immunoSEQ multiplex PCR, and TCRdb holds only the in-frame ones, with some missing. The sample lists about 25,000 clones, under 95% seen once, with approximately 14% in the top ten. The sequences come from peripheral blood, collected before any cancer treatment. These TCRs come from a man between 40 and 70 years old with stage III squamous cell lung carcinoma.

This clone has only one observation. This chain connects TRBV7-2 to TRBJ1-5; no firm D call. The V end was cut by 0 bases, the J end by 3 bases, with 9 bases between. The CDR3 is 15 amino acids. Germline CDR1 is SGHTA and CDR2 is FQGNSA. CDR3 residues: CASSLAGRLNQPQHF. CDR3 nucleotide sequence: TGTGCCAGCAGCTTAGCGGGCAGGCTCAATCAGCCCCAGCATTTT.

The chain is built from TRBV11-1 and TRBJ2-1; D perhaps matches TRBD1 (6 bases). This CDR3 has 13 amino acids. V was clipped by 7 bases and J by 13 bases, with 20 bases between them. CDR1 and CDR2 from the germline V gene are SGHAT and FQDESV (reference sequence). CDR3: CASNTLGATYQFF. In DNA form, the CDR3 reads TGTGCCAGCAACACCTTGGGGGCCACCTACCAGTTCTTC.

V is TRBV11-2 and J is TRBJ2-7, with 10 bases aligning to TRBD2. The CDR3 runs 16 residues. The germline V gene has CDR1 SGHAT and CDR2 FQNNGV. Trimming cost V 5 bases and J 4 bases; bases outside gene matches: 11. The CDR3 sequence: CASSPRDSGGTYEQYF. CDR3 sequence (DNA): TGTGCCAGCAGCCCCCGGGATAGCGGGGGGACGTACGAGCAGTACTTC.

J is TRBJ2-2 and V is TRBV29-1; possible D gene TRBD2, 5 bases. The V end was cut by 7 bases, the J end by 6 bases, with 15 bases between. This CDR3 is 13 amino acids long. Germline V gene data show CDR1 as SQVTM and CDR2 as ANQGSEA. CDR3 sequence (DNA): TGCAGCGCCCGACTCGGGGTTTCCGGGGAGCTGTTTTTT. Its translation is CSARLGVSGELFF.

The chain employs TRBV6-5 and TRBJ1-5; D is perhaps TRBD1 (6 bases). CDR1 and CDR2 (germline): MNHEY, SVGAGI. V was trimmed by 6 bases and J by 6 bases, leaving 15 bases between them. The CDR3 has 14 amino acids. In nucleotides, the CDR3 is TGTGCCAGCAGCCTTACCGGGGGCGGTCAGCCCCAGCATTTT. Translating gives CASSLTGGGQPQHF.

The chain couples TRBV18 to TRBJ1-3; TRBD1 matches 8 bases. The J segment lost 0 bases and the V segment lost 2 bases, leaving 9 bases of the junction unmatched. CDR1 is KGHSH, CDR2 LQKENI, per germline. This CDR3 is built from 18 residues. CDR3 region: CASSPLGGQVTSGNTIYF. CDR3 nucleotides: TGTGCCAGCTCACCATTAGGGGGACAGGTAACCTCTGGAAACACCATATATTTT.

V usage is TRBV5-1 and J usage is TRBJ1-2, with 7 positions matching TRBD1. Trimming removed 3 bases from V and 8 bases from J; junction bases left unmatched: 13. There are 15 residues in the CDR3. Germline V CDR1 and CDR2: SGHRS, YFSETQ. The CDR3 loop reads CASSSTQQGTGGYTF. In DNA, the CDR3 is TGCGCCAGCAGCTCTACCCAACAGGGGACGGGCGGCTACACCTTC.

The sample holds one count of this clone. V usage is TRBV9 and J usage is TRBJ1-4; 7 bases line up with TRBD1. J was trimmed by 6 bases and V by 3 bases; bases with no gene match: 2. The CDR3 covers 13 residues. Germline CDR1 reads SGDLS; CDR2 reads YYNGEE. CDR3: CASSGDSDEKLFF. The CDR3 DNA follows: TGTGCCAGCAGCGGGGACAGTGATGAAAAACTGTTTTTT.

CDR3: CATKTGPNTGELFF. The CDR3 nucleotides read TGCGCCACCAAGACAGGCCCGAACACCGGGGAGCTGTTTTTT. The chain couples TRBV5-1 to TRBJ2-2; possible D gene TRBD1, 6 bases. Trimming stripped 9 bases from V and 0 bases from J, with 12 bases between. Germline CDR1 SGHRS, CDR2 YFSETQ. The CDR3 extends over 14 amino acids.

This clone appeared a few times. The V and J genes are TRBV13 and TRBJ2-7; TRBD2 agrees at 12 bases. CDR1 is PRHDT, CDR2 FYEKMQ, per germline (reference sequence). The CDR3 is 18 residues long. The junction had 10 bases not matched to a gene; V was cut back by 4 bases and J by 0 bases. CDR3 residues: CASSSNGLAGPDSYEQYF. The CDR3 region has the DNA TGTGCCAGCAGCTCAAACGGACTAGCGGGGCCTGACTCCTACGAGCAGTACTTC.

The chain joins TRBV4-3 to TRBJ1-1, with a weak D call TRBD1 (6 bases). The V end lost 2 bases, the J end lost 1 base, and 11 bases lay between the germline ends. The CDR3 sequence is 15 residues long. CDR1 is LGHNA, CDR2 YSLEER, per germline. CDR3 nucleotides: TGCGCCAGCAGCCAATATACGGGACAGAACACTGAAGCTTTCTTT. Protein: CASSQYTGQNTEAFF.

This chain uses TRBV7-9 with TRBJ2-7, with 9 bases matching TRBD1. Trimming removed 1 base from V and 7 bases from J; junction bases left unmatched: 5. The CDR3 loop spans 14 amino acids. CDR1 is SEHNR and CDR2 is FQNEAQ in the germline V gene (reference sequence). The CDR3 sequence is CASSLVRDRDEQYF. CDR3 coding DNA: TGTGCCAGCAGCTTAGTCAGGGACAGGGATGAGCAGTACTTC. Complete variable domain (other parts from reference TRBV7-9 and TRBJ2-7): DTGVSQNPRHKITKRGQNVTFRCDPISEHNRLYWYRQTLGQGPEFLTYFQNEAQLEKSRLLSDRFSAERPKGSFSTLEIQRTEQGDSAMYLCASSLVRDRDEQYFGPGTRLTVT.

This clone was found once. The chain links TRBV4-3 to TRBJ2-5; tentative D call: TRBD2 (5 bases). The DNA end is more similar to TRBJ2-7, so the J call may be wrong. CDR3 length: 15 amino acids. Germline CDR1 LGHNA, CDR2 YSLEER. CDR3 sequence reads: CASSQDGLAAGEQYF. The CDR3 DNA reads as TGCGCCAGCAGCCAAGACGGTCTAGCTGCCGGCGAGCAGTACTTC.

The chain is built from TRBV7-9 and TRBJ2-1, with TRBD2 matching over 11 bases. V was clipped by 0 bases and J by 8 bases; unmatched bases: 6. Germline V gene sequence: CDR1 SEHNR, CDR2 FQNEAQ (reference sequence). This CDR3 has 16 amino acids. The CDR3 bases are TGTGCCAGCAGCTTAGCTACTAGCGGGAGTATCGATGAGCAGTTCTTC. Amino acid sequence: CASSLATSGSIDEQFF.

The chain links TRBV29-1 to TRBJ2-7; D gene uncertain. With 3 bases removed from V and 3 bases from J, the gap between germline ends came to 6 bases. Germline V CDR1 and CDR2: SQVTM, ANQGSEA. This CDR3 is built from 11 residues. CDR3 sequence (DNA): TGCAGCGTTGATCTGGGCTACGAGCAGTACTTC. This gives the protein CSVDLGYEQYF.

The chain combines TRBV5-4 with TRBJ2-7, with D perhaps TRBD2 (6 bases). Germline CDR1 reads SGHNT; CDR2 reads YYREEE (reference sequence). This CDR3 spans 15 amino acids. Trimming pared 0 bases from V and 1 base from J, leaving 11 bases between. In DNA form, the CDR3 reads TGTGCCAGCAGCTTGGGGGGAGGTAATTCCTACGAGCAGTACTTC. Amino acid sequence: CASSLGGGNSYEQYF.

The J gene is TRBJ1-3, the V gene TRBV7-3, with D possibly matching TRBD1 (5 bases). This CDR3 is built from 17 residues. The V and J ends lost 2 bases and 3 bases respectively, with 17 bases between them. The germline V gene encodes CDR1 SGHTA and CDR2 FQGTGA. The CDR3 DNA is TGTGCCAGCAGCTTAGAGGAGAGGGGTTCGAGTGGAAACACCATATATTTT. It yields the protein CASSLEERGSSGNTIYF.

The CDR3 nucleotides are TGTGCCAGCAGCTTAGGTCGGGAGACCTACGAGCAGTACTTC. It yields the protein CASSLGRETYEQYF. The chain employs TRBV11-2 and TRBJ2-7; a possible D gene is TRBD2 (6 bases). Germline CDR1 and CDR2: SGHAT and FQNNGV. V lost 1 base, J lost 2 bases, and 9 bases lay in between. CDR3 length: 14 residues. The whole variable domain, filled in from reference TRBV11-2 and TRBJ2-7, reads EAGVAQSPRYKIIEKRQSVAFWCNPISGHATLYWYQQILGQGPKLLIQFQNNGVVDDSQLPKDRFSAERLKGVDSTLKIQPAKLEDSAVYLCASSLGRETYEQYFGPGTRLTVT.

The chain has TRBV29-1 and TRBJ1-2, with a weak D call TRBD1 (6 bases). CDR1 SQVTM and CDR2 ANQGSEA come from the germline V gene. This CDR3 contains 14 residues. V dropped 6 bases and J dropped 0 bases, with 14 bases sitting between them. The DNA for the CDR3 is TGCAGCGTAGCCACAGGGAGTGCTAACTATGGCTACACCTTC. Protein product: CSVATGSANYGYTF.

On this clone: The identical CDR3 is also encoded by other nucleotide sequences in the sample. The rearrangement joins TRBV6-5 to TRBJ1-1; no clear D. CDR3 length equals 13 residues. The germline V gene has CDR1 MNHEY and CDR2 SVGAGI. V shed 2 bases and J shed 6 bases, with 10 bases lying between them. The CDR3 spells CASSYNTGSEAFF. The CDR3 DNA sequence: TGTGCCAGCAGTTACAATACGGGGTCTGAAGCTTTCTTT.

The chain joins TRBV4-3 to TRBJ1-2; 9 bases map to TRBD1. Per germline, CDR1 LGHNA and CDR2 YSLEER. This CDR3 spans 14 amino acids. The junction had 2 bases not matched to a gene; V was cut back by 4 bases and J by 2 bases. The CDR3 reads CASSRGQGNYGYTF. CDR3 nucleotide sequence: TGCGCCAGCAGCCGCGGACAGGGGAACTATGGCTACACCTTC.

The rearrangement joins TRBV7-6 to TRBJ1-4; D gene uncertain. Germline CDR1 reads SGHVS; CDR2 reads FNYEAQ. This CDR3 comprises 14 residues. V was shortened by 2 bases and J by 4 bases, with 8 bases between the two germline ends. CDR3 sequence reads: CASSLRVVNEKLFF. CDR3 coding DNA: TGTGCCAGCAGCTTAAGGGTCGTTAATGAAAAACTGTTTTTT. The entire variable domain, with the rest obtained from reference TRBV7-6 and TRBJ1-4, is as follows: GAGVSQSPRYKVTKRGQDVALRCDPISGHVSLYWYRQALGQGPEFLTYFNYEAQQDKSGLPNDRFSAERPEGSISTLTIQRTEQRDSAMYRCASSLRVVNEKLFFGSGTQLSVL.

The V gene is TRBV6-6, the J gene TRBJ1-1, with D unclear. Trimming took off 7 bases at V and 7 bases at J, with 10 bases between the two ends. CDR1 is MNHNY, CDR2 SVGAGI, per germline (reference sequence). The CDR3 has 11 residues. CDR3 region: CASILRNEAFF. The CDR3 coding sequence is TGTGCCAGCATATTACGCAATGAAGCTTTCTTT.

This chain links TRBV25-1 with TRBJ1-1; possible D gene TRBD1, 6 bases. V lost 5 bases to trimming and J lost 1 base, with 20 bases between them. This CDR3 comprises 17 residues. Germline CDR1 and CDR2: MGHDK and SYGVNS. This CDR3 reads CASSRGRVRAANTEAFF. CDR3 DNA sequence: TGTGCCAGCAGTAGGGGGAGGGTCAGGGCAGCGAACACTGAAGCTTTCTTT.

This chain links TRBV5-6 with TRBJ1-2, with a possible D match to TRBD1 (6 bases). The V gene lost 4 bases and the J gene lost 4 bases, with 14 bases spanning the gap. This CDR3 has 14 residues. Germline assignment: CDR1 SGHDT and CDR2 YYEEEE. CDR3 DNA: TGTGCCAGCAGCACCCGGACAGCCGCCTATGGCTACACCTTC. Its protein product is CASSTRTAAYGYTF.

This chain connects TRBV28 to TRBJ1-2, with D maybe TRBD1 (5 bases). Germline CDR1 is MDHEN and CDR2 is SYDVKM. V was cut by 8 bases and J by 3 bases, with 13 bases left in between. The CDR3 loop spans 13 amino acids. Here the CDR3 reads CASVIQGDYGYTF. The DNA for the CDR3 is TGTGCCAGCGTCATCCAGGGAGACTATGGCTACACCTTC.

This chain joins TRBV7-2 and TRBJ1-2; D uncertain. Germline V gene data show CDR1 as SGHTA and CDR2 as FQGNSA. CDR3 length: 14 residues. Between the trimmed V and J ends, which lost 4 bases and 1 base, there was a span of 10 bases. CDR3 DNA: TGTGCCAGCAGCTCAAATACATTTAACTATGGCTACACCTTC. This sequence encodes CASSSNTFNYGYTF.